This passage covers 18 T cell receptor beta chains from one sample sequenced in a study of blood T cell repertoires in COVID-19. The method was immunoSEQ multiplex PCR; TCRdb's version includes in-frame clones alone and lacks a portion of them. The repertoire consists of some 300,000 clones, with nearly 90% occurring once and the leading ten covering less than 3.5%. What was sequenced was PBMCs or T cells enriched from blood (not recorded which). The receptors derive from a woman aged 50 to 60 who had been exposed to COVID-19.

This clone appeared once. This chain uses TRBV4-1 with TRBJ2-3, with 11 bases aligning to TRBD2. Germline V lookup: CDR1 MGHRA, CDR2 YSYEKL. This CDR3 spans 16 amino acids. V lost 1 base, J lost 0 bases, and 0 bases stayed unmatched. The DNA of the CDR3 is TGCGCCAGCAGCCAAGTAGCGGGGGGGAGCACAGATACGCAGTATTTT. Translating gives CASSQVAGGSTDTQYF.

The V call is TRBV5-6, the J call TRBJ2-1, with 11 positions matching TRBD2. CDR1 and CDR2 from the germline V gene are SGHDT and YYEEEE. V lost 0 bases, J lost 9 bases, and 5 bases stayed unmatched. The CDR3 is 15 residues long. The CDR3 region is CASSLGLAGYGEQFF. The DNA of the CDR3 is TGTGCCAGCAGCTTGGGACTAGCGGGGTATGGTGAGCAGTTCTTC.

The rearrangement links TRBV23-1 to TRBJ2-4; D call uncertain. TRBV23-1 is an open reading frame, and its role is uncertain. V lost 6 bases, J lost 3 bases, and 15 bases lay in between. The CDR3 is 15 amino acids. CDR3 in amino acids: CASSPSCYNKNIQYF. The CDR3 nucleotides read TGCGCCAGCAGCCCCTCTTGTTATAACAAAAACATTCAGTACTTC.

The chain couples TRBV29-1 to TRBJ2-3, with a possible D match to TRBD1 (5 bases). CDR1 is SQVTM and CDR2 is ANQGSEA in the germline V gene. Trimming pared 1 base from V and 3 bases from J, leaving 5 bases between. The CDR3 length is 12 residues. CDR3 sequence (DNA): TGCAGCGTTGAAGCAGGGACAGATACGCAGTATTTT. Amino acid sequence: CSVEAGTDTQYF.

The chain employs TRBV19 and TRBJ2-1; D call uncertain. CDR3 length: 14 residues. The germline V gene encodes CDR1 LNHDA and CDR2 SQIVND (reference sequence). Trimming shortened V by 8 bases and J by 3 bases, and 14 bases separated the two germline ends. The CDR3 protein is CASRLSQRYNEQFF. DNA for the CDR3: TGTGCCAGTCGCCTCAGCCAGCGCTACAATGAGCAGTTCTTC.

The chain is built from TRBV5-1 and TRBJ2-5; 7 nucleotides align to TRBD1. Trimming at V came to 0 bases and at J to 4 bases, leaving 9 bases not matched to a gene. CDR1 and CDR2 (germline): SGHRS, YFSETQ. The CDR3 covers 16 residues. CDR3 coding DNA: TGCGCCAGCAGCTTGGGACAGGGAATCCAAAGAGAGACCCAGTACTTC. This gives the protein CASSLGQGIQRETQYF.

V gene TRBV9 combines with J gene TRBJ2-1, with 9 bases aligning to TRBD1. The CDR3 runs 15 residues. Germline lookup yields CDR1 SGDLS and CDR2 YYNGEE. V was clipped by 2 bases and J by 7 bases; unmatched bases: 7. The CDR3 loop is CASSVYRGRRNEQFF. DNA for the CDR3: TGTGCCAGCAGCGTTTACAGGGGGCGCAGGAATGAGCAGTTCTTC.

The chain employs TRBV3-1 (or the pseudogene TRBV3-2) and TRBJ2-4; 10 nucleotides agree with TRBD2. The V gene's germline CDR1 is LGHDT and CDR2 YNNKEL (reference sequence). The CDR3 totals 21 residues. The J segment lost 3 bases and the V segment lost 1 base, leaving 18 bases of the junction unmatched. The CDR3 DNA reads TGTGCCAGCAGCCAAGGGGCTAGCGGGGGAAGCCGGGCACTAGTCAAAAACATTCAGTACTTC. It specifies CASSQGASGGSRALVKNIQYF.

This clone was seen once. The rearrangement links TRBV2 to TRBJ2-2; 7 bases line up with TRBD2. V shed 8 bases, J shed 4 bases, and the junction held 4 bases outside the gene matches. The CDR3 covers 13 residues. Looked up from germline, CDR1 is SNHLY and CDR2 is FYNNEI. The CDR3 DNA sequence: TGTGCCAGCTCCAGGGAGGGCACCGGGGAGCTGTTTTTT. Translation gives CASSREGTGELFF.

This chain links TRBV9 with TRBJ2-1, with 10 positions matching TRBD2. V shed 0 bases and J 7 bases; nucleotides not matched to a gene: 13. This CDR3 contains 18 residues. Germline loops: CDR1 SGDLS, CDR2 YYNGEE. The CDR3 sequence is CASSVDSGGSHPWNEQFF. The CDR3 DNA sequence: TGTGCCAGCAGCGTAGATAGCGGGGGGTCCCATCCTTGGAATGAGCAGTTCTTC.

The chain couples TRBV29-1 to TRBJ2-7, with 11 bases matching TRBD1. V trimming: 4 bases; J trimming: 5 bases; junction bases outside the gene matches: 10. The CDR3 length is 15 residues. CDR1 is SQVTM, CDR2 ANQGSEA, per germline. The CDR3 DNA sequence: TGCAGCGTTGCCAGGGGGACAGGGGGTTCCCACGAGCAGTACTTC. Translated, it gives CSVARGTGGSHEQYF.

CDR3 region: CASSPRDRGYTEAFF. CDR3 coding DNA: TGTGCCAGCAGCCCCCGGGACAGGGGATACACTGAAGCTTTCTTT. The V and J genes are TRBV7-2 and TRBJ1-1; 10 bases are shared with TRBD1. CDR1 and CDR2 (germline): SGHTA, FQGNSA. CDR3 length equals 15 residues. The trim removed 5 bases at V and 3 bases at J, leaving 6 bases unmatched. The full variable domain, completed using reference TRBV7-2 and TRBJ1-1, is GAGVSQSPSNKVTEKGKDVELRCDPISGHTALYWYRQSLGQGLEFLIYFQGNSAPDKSGLPSDRFSAERTGGSVSTLTIQRTQQEDSAVYLCASSPRDRGYTEAFFGQGTRLTVV.

The rearrangement uses TRBV18 and TRBJ2-7; 11 bases are shared with TRBD2. CDR3 length: 16 residues. Germline loops: CDR1 KGHSH, CDR2 LQKENI. V shed 1 base and J 9 bases; nucleotides not matched to a gene: 11. In DNA form, the CDR3 reads TGTGCCAGCTCACCACAAAATTTAGCGGGGGGGCCCGGGCAGTACTTC. Amino acid sequence: CASSPQNLAGGPGQYF.

This chain links TRBV6-5 with TRBJ1-1, with TRBD1 as a possible D gene (6 bases). Germline V CDR1 and CDR2: MNHEY, SVGAGI. Trimming left V 6 bases short and J 2 bases short, with 16 bases between. The CDR3 spans 15 residues. CDR3 sequence: CASRENGQSNTEAFF. CDR3 coding DNA: TGTGCCAGCAGAGAGAATGGACAGTCTAACACTGAAGCTTTCTTT.

V and J are TRBV19 and TRBJ1-3, with no clear D. Germline values: CDR1 LNHDA, CDR2 SQIVND (reference sequence). The CDR3 runs to 23 residues. V was trimmed by 1 base and J by 0 bases, leaving 31 bases between them. The CDR3 region has the DNA TGTGCCAGTAGTATAGCCTTCCTTAGACACGCGACCGAACACCCAAACTCTGGAAACACCATATATTTT. Residues: CASSIAFLRHATEHPNSGNTIYF.

The chain has TRBV27 and TRBJ1-4; 7 bases match TRBD1. Per the germline V gene, CDR1 is MNHEY and CDR2 is SMNVEV (reference sequence). The V and J ends lost 5 bases and 7 bases, in that order; junction bases with no gene match: 1. This CDR3 is built from 12 residues. The CDR3, as DNA: TGTGCCAGCAGTGGGACAGCTGAAAAACTGTTTTTT. This sequence encodes CASSGTAEKLFF. Full variable domain (outside the CDR3, taken from reference TRBV27 and TRBJ1-4): EAQVTQNPRYLITVTGKKLTVTCSQNMNHEYMSWYRQDPGLGLRQIYYSMNVEVTDKGDVPEGYKVSRKEKRNFPLILESPSPNQTSLYFCASSGTAEKLFFGSGTQLSVL.

This chain links TRBV30 with TRBJ2-2, with 15 bases matching TRBD2. The J segment lost 5 bases and the V segment lost 3 bases, leaving 13 bases of the junction unmatched. CDR1 is GTSNPN and CDR2 is SVGIG in the germline V gene (reference sequence). CDR3 length equals 19 residues. CDR3 sequence: CAWSPGLAGGRHGTGELFF. The CDR3 DNA reads TGTGCCTGGAGCCCCGGACTAGCGGGGGGGCGTCACGGGACCGGGGAGCTGTTTTTT. Filled out from reference TRBV30 and TRBJ2-2, the complete variable domain reads SQTIHQWPATLVQPVGSPLSLECTVEGTSNPNLYWYRQAAGRGLQLLFYSVGIGQISSEVPQNLSASRPQDRQFILSSKKLLLSDSGFYLCAWSPGLAGGRHGTGELFFGEGSRLTVL.

The chain recombines TRBV11-2 with TRBJ2-7, with 8 bases that match TRBD2. V gave up 7 bases and J gave up 5 bases; unmatched junction bases: 13. The germline CDR1 and CDR2 sequences are SGHAT and FQNNGV. This CDR3 has 15 residues. This chain's CDR3 is CASTPRGGLIHEQYF. CDR3 sequence (DNA): TGTGCCAGCACCCCCCGGGGGGGTCTGATCCACGAGCAGTACTTC.